The T cell receptor (beta chain) described here comes from a study of vaccination and CD4 T cells after COVID-19. The CDR3 sequence is 13 residues long. CDR1 is SGHVS, CDR2 FNYEAQ, per germline. V shed 0 bases and J shed 5 bases, with 7 bases lying between them. This clonotype was seen once. The antigen is undetermined. The study sequenced cultured CD4+ T cell DNA using the Oncomine TCR Beta short-read assay. TCRdb ran MiXCR on the PCR reads and lists one entry per CDR3 protein. The sample holds about 23,000 distinct CDR3 sequences; 67% are singletons and the top ten take about 20%. The treatment here: roughly 10-day PBMC culture with coronavirus spike peptide pools or control peptides (ViraFEST assay). Antigen-specific T cell expansion with peptide pools preceded TCR sequencing in the ViraFEST approach. Prior SARS-CoV-2 infection was excluded in healthy vaccine recipients by negative nucleocapsid antibodies before and after vaccination.

V and J are TRBV7-6 and TRBJ2-5, with D possibly TRBD2 on 5 matching bases. The material sequenced was CD4+ T cells from blood, cultured in vitro, taken after SARS-CoV-2 vaccination. This clonotype originated in a human donor who received a COVID-19 vaccine. The CDR3: CASSLAGSETQYF. Here the CDR3 DNA reads TGTGCCAGCAGCTTAGCGGGGAGTGAGACCCAGTACTTC.